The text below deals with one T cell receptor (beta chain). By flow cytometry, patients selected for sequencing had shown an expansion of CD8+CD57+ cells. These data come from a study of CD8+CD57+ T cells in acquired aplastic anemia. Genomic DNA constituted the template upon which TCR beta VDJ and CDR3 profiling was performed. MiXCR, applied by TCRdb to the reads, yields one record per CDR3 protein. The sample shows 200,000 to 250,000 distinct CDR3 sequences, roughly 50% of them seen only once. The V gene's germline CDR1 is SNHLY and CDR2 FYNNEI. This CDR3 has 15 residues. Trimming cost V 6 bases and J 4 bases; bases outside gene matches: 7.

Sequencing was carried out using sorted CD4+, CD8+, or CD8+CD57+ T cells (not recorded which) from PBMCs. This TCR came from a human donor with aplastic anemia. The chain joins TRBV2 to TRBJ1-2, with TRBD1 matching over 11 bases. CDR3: CASSGWDRGSYGYTF. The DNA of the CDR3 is TGTGCCAGCAGCGGATGGGACAGGGGGTCCTATGGCTACACCTTC.